The present TCR beta chain was sequenced within a study of T cell responses to AZD1222 COVID-19 vaccine. General study findings and limits: Spike as a whole was targeted by vaccine-associated CD4 TCRs, dominant at 160-218 and 743-854.

The CDR3 is 14 amino acids. Germline V CDR1 and CDR2: LGHDT, YNNKEL (reference sequence). V gave up 4 bases and J gave up 1 base, with 8 bases separating them. With respect to this clone: The target antigen is unknown.

Repertoires were generated with immunoSEQ multiplex PCR, while TCRdb's copy carries only in-frame clones and drops some. The data contain 90,000 to 130,000 clones, more than 70% of them singletons. This specimen was peripheral blood, taken on day 0 of AZD1222 vaccination. The sequence was collected from an adult in good health. This chain connects TRBV3-1 (or the pseudogene TRBV3-2) to TRBJ1-5; D is unresolved. The CDR3 loop is CASSPLGSNQPQHF. CDR3 DNA: TGTGCCAGCAGCCCTCTCGGGAGCAATCAGCCCCAGCATTTT.